The rows below give T cell receptor beta chains drawn from one sample of a study of esophageal squamous cell carcinoma under preoperative chemotherapy. TCRdb recomputed calls from the PCR reads with MiXCR, one row per CDR3 protein. The top ten clones hold roughly 25% of a sample with around 34,000 distinct CDR3 sequences, 52% of them seen once. The sample was taken from a patient given preoperative chemotherapy. The receptors shown here come from a human donor with esophageal squamous cell carcinoma. The donor label of this sample is uncertain. Both conserved end residues are part of each CDR3. D genes are given only for firm matches. Clone size appears in some rows only: once, few, many, or a class for an expanded clone.

j_gene	d_gene	abundance	len	v_gene	CDR3aa	CDR3nt
TRBJ2-1	TRBD2	many	19	TRBV6-1	CASSQRLAGGLSSYNEQFF	TGTGCCAGCAGTCAAAGACTAGCGGGGGGCTTAAGCTCCTACAATGAGCAGTTCTTC
TRBJ2-1	.	many	14	TRBV6-1	CASRPPQGSVGQFF	TGTGCCAGCAGACCCCCCCAGGGTAGCGTGGGGCAGTTCTTC
TRBJ1-1	TRBD1	many	13	TRBV11-3	CASSFGQGTEAFF	TGTGCCAGCAGCTTTGGACAGGGCACTGAAGCTTTCTTT
TRBJ2-4	TRBD1	.	14	TRBV7-2	CASSPPGTGNTQYF	TGTGCCAGCAGCCCACCCGGGACAGGGAACACCCAGTACTTC
TRBJ1-4	.	few	14	TRBV7-4	CASSLRGSDEKLFF	TGTGCCAGCAGCTTAAGGGGATCAGATGAAAAACTGTTTTTT
TRBJ2-1	.	.	15	TRBV12-5	CASGLVPTGRFEQFF	TGTGCTAGTGGTTTGGTACCAACAGGGCGTTTCGAGCAGTTCTTC
TRBJ2-5	TRBD2	.	16	TRBV7-2	CASSFQGPSGKETQYF	TGTGCCAGCAGCTTTCAAGGTCCTAGCGGGAAAGAGACCCAGTACTTC
TRBJ2-7	TRBD1	.	13	TRBV7-9	CASSSGQGDEQYF	TGTGCCAGCAGTTCCGGACAGGGGGACGAGCAGTACTTC
TRBJ2-5	TRBD1	.	15	TRBV11-2	CASSLRGRKQDTQYF	TGTGCCAGCAGCCTGAGGGGGCGCAAACAAGACACCCAGTACTTC
TRBJ2-7	TRBD1	.	14	TRBV6-2/TRBV6-3	CASSHRGMNDEQYF	TGTGCCAGCAGCCACAGGGGGATGAATGACGAGCAGTACTTC
TRBJ2-3	TRBD1	few	15	TRBV7-2	CASSSRTGWTDTQYF	TGTGCCAGCAGCTCCCGGACAGGGTGGACAGATACGCAGTATTTT
TRBJ2-7	.	many	13	TRBV7-6	CASSAGRIYEQYF	TGTGCCAGCAGCGCCGGACGGATCTACGAGCAGTACTTC
TRBJ2-3	TRBD1	many	15	TRBV5-1	CASSLMGQSTDTQYF	TGCGCCAGCAGCTTGATGGGACAGAGCACAGATACGCAGTATTTT
TRBJ2-1	TRBD2	medium-sized	14	TRBV7-2	CASSFKSGGGEQFF	TGTGCCAGCAGCTTTAAGAGCGGGGGCGGTGAGCAGTTCTTC
TRBJ2-3	.	.	16	TRBV7-2	CASRLVRGLRTETQYF	TGTGCCAGCAGGTTAGTTCGGGGTTTAAGAACAGAGACCCAGTATTTT
TRBJ2-4	.	.	14	TRBV7-2	CGGSGEWAENTQYF	TGTGGCGGCTCGGGGGAGTGGGCCGAAAATACGCAGTACTTT
TRBJ2-4	TRBD1	.	15	TRBV5-4	CGRGLGQGAKDTQYF	TGTGGCCGCGGCTTGGGGCAGGGGGCGAAAGATACGCAGTACTTC
TRBJ2-3	.	.	14	TRBV7-9	CASSLSPVTDTQYF	TGTGCCAGCAGCTTATCCCCAGTCACAGATACGCAGTATTTT
TRBJ2-5	TRBD2	once	17	TRBV11-3	CASSAGAGGGNLDTQYF	TGTGCCAGCAGCGCGGGAGCCGGGGGAGGGAATCTAGATACCCAGTACTTC
TRBJ2-3	TRBD2	.	20	TRBV7-9	CASSSSPGRSGGSSTDTQYF	TGTGCCAGCAGCTCCAGTCCCGGGAGGAGCGGGGGCTCTAGCACAGATACGCAGTATTTC
TRBJ2-3	TRBD2	few	14	TRBV7-6	CASSSGGATDTQYF	TGTGCCAGCAGCTCGGGGGGGGCCACAGATACTCAGTACTTT
TRBJ2-1	.	medium-sized	13	TRBV7-2	CASSLGSANEQFF	TGTGCCAGCAGCTTAGGATCAGCTAATGAGCAGTTCTTC
TRBJ2-5	TRBD1	few	16	TRBV5-1	CASSRRVGGSQETQYF	TGCGCCAGCAGCCGAAGGGTAGGGGGCAGCCAAGAGACCCAGTACTTC
TRBJ2-2	.	.	16	TRBV7-8	CASSRLGGANTGTLYF	TGTGCCAGCAGCCGCCTAGGGGGGGCAAACACCGGGACGCTGTATTTT
TRBJ2-5	TRBD2	.	17	TRBV7-3	CASSAGLGGGDRDTQYF	TGTGCCAGCAGCGCGGGACTGGGGGGGGGGGACCGAGATACCCAGTACTTC
TRBJ2-5	.	.	11	TRBV7-9	CASSSQETQYF	TGTGCCAGCAGCTCGCAAGAGACCCAGTACTTC
TRBJ2-5	.	.	12	TRBV7-9	CASERDLGTQYF	TGTGCCAGTGAGCGCGACCTCGGGACCCAGTACTTC
TRBJ2-3	.	medium-sized	15	TRBV6-2/TRBV6-3	CASSPFTSPLGTQYF	TGTGCCAGCAGTCCCTTTACAAGCCCTCTCGGGACGCAGTATTTT
TRBJ2-5	.	.	15	TRBV7-2	CARGFGGRGPDTQYF	TGTGCCAGGGGCTTCGGGGGCCGGGGGCCAGATACCCAGTACTTC
TRBJ2-3	TRBD2	.	14	TRBV7-6	CGSSWGGSKNTQYF	TGCGGCAGCAGCTGGGGGGGGTCCAAAAATACGCAGTATTTC
TRBJ2-7	.	.	13	TRBV12-3/TRBV12-4	CASSMRGTAEQYF	TGTGCCAGCAGTATGAGAGGGACGGCTGAGCAGTACTTC
TRBJ2-5	.	.	15	TRBV5-1	CASSYTDGLVGTQYF	TGCGCCAGCAGTTATACTGACGGATTAGTTGGGACCCAGTACTTC
TRBJ2-3	TRBD2	few	15	TRBV12-3/TRBV12-4	CASSRTSGRTDTQYF	TGTGCCAGCAGTAGGACTAGCGGGAGGACAGATACGCAGTATTTT
TRBJ1-3	.	many	15	TRBV7-2	CASSYQVNPGNTIYF	TGTGCCAGCAGTTACCAGGTTAACCCTGGAAACACCATATATTTT
TRBJ2-5	.	.	16	TRBV12-3/TRBV12-4	CASAGIGGRDPETQYF	TGTGCCAGCGCGGGCATTGGGGGCCGCGACCCAGAGACCCAGTACTTC
TRBJ2-3	TRBD1	.	14	TRBV7-2	CASSPDRGEETQYF	TGTGCCAGCAGCCCGGACAGGGGTGAAGAGACCCAGTATTTC
TRBJ2-3	.	.	19	TRBV6-1	CASSEAPLPGATSTDTQYF	TGTGCCAGCAGTGAAGCCCCTCTCCCGGGGGCAACTAGCACAGATACGCAGTATTTT
TRBJ2-7	TRBD2	.	16	TRBV7-2	CASSSLTSGATYEQYF	TGTGCCAGCAGCTCGCTGACTAGCGGGGCGACCTACGAGCAGTACTTC
TRBJ2-5	TRBD2	few	16	TRBV6-1	CASAAGDLLTQETQYF	TGTGCCAGCGCTGCGGGAGACCTCTTAACCCAAGAGACCCAGTACTTC
TRBJ2-4	.	.	16	TRBV7-2	CASRPPGPGTENTQYF	TGTGCCAGCCGCCCCCCGGGGCCGGGAACCGAAAACACTCAGTATTTC
TRBJ2-3	TRBD2	many	15	TRBV6-1	CASRPSGAVTDTQYF	TGTGCCAGCAGGCCTAGCGGGGCTGTAACAGATACGCAGTATTTT
TRBJ1-4	.	.	16	TRBV28	CASSLVGQPNNEKLFF	TGTGCCAGCAGTTTGGTAGGACAGCCAAATAATGAAAAACTGTTTTTT
TRBJ2-5	.	few	15	TRBV5-4	CASSGGQVYQETQYF	TGTGCCAGCAGCGGGGGTCAGGTGTACCAAGAGACCCAGTACTTC
TRBJ2-3	.	.	17	TRBV7-2	CASSLGAGTLKSGEQYF	TGTGCCAGCAGCTTGGGGGCCGGGACCCTAAAATCCGGTGAGCAGTATTTT
TRBJ2-7	.	many	11	TRBV7-2	CASSLRREQYF	TGTGCCAGCAGCTTAAGGCGGGAGCAGTACTTC
TRBJ1-6	TRBD1	.	16	TRBV4-2	CASSQGRQGRRSPLHF	TGTGCCAGCAGCCAAGGACGACAGGGAAGGAGATCACCCCTCCACTTT
TRBJ2-3	.	.	16	TRBV7-8	CASRRLRGASTDTQYF	TGTGCCAGCAGGCGCCTCCGGGGTGCGAGCACAGATACGCAGTATTTT
TRBJ2-5	TRBD1	many	15	TRBV7-8	CASSIGTGGGETQYF	TGTGCCAGCAGCATTGGGACAGGGGGAGGGGAGACCCAGTACTTC
TRBJ2-4	.	.	14	TRBV7-2	CASSGGCAQNIQYF	TGTGCCAGCAGCGGGGGCTGTGCCCAAAACATTCAGTACTTC
TRBJ2-5	TRBD2	.	15	TRBV12-3/TRBV12-4	CASSFPAGGLETQYF	TGTGCCAGCAGTTTCCCGGCGGGAGGGCTAGAGACCCAGTACTTC
TRBJ1-1	.	.	16	TRBV6-5	CASSYGGADMNTEAFF	TGTGCCAGCAGTTATGGGGGCGCGGATATGAACACTGAAGCTTTCTTT
TRBJ2-3	.	.	16	TRBV7-8	CVSSNLGRGADDTQYF	TGTGTGAGCAGCAACCTGGGGCGGGGAGCCGATGACACGCAGTATTTC
TRBJ1-3	TRBD1	few	12	TRBV7-6	CASSADRGSIYF	TGTGCCAGCAGCGCTGACAGGGGTTCCATATATTTT
TRBJ1-4	.	many	13	TRBV7-7	CASSFDSGEKLFF	TGTGCTAGCAGCTTCGACAGTGGTGAAAAACTGTTTTTT
TRBJ1-5	.	.	15	TRBV7-2	CASSLFQGWNQPQHF	TGTGCCAGCAGCTTATTCCAGGGTTGGAATCAGCCCCAGCATTTT
TRBJ2-5	TRBD1	.	16	TRBV11-2	CASSSGTGVIQETQYF	TGTGCCAGCAGCTCCGGGACAGGGGTGATCCAAGAGACCCAGTACTTC
TRBJ2-2	.	.	16	TRBV7-8	CASRRLQAVSTGTLYF	TGTGCCAGCCGCCGCCTACAGGCTGTGAGCACCGGGACGCTGTATTTT
TRBJ2-3	.	.	14	TRBV7-6	CAVCGVGSTDTQYF	TGTGCCGTCTGCGGGGTGGGGTCCACAGATACGCAGTACTTT
TRBJ2-1	TRBD2	few	15	TRBV11-3	CASSIPSGSYNEQFF	TGTGCCAGCAGCATCCCTAGCGGCTCCTACAATGAGCAGTTCTTC